One sample yielded the 16 T cell receptor beta chains listed below, sequenced in a study of blood T cell repertoires in COVID-19. The table came from immunoSEQ multiplex PCR; TCRdb's copy has only in-frame clones and leaves some out. Of approximately 480,000 clones listed, about 85% are singletons. The sequencing input was PBMCs or T cells enriched from blood (not recorded which). The receptors here all came from a woman younger than 30 who had recovered from COVID-19.

The chain uses TRBV11-2 and TRBJ1-4; TRBD1 might be the D (6 bases). The CDR3 spans 15 residues. Germline assignment: CDR1 SGHAT and CDR2 FQNNGV. V lost 0 bases and J lost 8, with 13 bases in between. CDR3 sequence: CASSLDWGGAEKLFF. DNA for the CDR3: TGTGCCAGCAGCTTAGATTGGGGGGGCGCGGAAAAACTGTTTTTT.

This clone was recorded only once. The chain is built from TRBV12-5 and TRBJ1-5, with D hard to call. This CDR3 has 14 residues. The V end lost 6 bases, the J end lost 0 bases, and 9 bases lay between the germline ends. Per the germline V gene, CDR1 is LGHNT and CDR2 is FRNRAP. CDR3 sequence: CASGPGSSNQPQHF. The CDR3, as DNA: TGTGCTAGTGGCCCGGGGAGTAGCAATCAGCCCCAGCATTTT.

The chain uses TRBV6-5 and TRBJ2-1, with D perhaps TRBD2 (5 bases). This CDR3 comprises 14 residues. Trimming shortened V by 7 bases and J by 0 bases, and 10 bases separated the two germline ends. The germline V gene encodes CDR1 MNHEY and CDR2 SVGAGI. The CDR3 spells CASTERFSYNEQFF. CDR3 in DNA: TGTGCCAGCACCGAGCGGTTCTCCTACAATGAGCAGTTCTTC.

The chain links TRBV27 to TRBJ1-2, with 10 bases aligning to TRBD1. The CDR3 is 15 amino acids. V lost 6 bases and J lost 6; bases outside the gene matches: 10. CDR1 is MNHEY, CDR2 SMNVEV, per germline (reference sequence). In nucleotides, the CDR3 is TGTGCCAGCAGCTCAGGGACAGGGGTCCTAAATGGCTACACCTTC. Translating it yields CASSSGTGVLNGYTF.

The V gene is TRBV14, the J gene TRBJ2-2; a weak D match, TRBD1 (5 bases). The CDR3 is made up of 16 amino acids. The ends were cut back, 1 base at V and 5 bases at J, with 14 bases in the middle. Germline CDR1 SGHDN, CDR2 FVKESK. The CDR3 spells CASSQVKASGTGELFF. The CDR3 DNA follows: TGTGCCAGCAGCCAAGTGAAAGCTTCAGGGACCGGGGAGCTGTTTTTT.

V and J are TRBV6-5 and TRBJ2-5; the D gene is possibly TRBD2 (6 bases). V was clipped by 7 bases and J by 3 bases, with 12 bases between them. CDR1 and CDR2 (germline): MNHEY, SVGAGI. There are 13 residues in the CDR3. The CDR3 nucleotides are TGTGCCAGCAAGAAGTGGGGGGAAGAGACCCAGTACTTC. Protein: CASKKWGEETQYF.

V usage is TRBV4-2 and J usage is TRBJ2-1; unclear D gene. The ends were cut back, 2 bases at V and 3 bases at J, with 11 bases in the middle. The CDR3 covers 15 residues. Germline assignment: CDR1 LGHNA and CDR2 YNFKEQ. The CDR3 DNA is TGTGCCAGCAGCCAACCTAGACTTAGCTACAATGAGCAGTTCTTC. Translating it yields CASSQPRLSYNEQFF.

Of note for this clone: Other nucleotide sequences from this sample produce the same CDR3. The V gene is TRBV3-1 (or the pseudogene TRBV3-2), the J gene TRBJ1-1; D not certain. The CDR3 loop spans 14 amino acids. Germline values: CDR1 LGHDT, CDR2 YNNKEL (reference sequence). The V end was cut by 4 bases, the J end by 1 base, with 10 bases between. The CDR3 DNA sequence: TGTGCCAGCAGCCTTGGGCGGGGGAACACTGAAGCTTTCTTT. It translates to CASSLGRGNTEAFF.

Concerning this clone: Germline is not matched at one junction end, which may reflect a read error. The chain recombines TRBV7-7 with TRBJ2-2, with TRBD2 identical over 8 bases. CDR3 size: 15 residues. Germline V lookup: CDR1 SSHAT, CDR2 FNYEAQ (reference sequence). The CDR3 DNA sequence: TGTGCTAGCAGCTCCGGGGGGGGAAACACCGGGGAGCTGTTTTTT. The encoded protein is CASSSGGGNTGELFF.

V is TRBV5-1 and J is TRBJ2-1, with TRBD2 identical over 12 bases. Trimming removed 0 bases from V and 8 bases from J; junction bases left unmatched: 0. Germline CDR1 SGHRS, CDR2 YFSETQ. The CDR3 sequence is 14 residues long. DNA of the CDR3: TGCGCCAGCAGCTTGGGACTAGCGGGGGATGAGCAGTTCTTC. This encodes CASSLGLAGDEQFF.

J is TRBJ2-7 and V is TRBV28, with a possible D match to TRBD1 (5 bases). Germline loops: CDR1 MDHEN, CDR2 SYDVKM. V was shortened by 6 bases and J by 3 bases, with 9 bases between the two germline ends. CDR3 length: 12 amino acids. The CDR3 nucleotides are TGTGCCAGCAGGAAGGGGATCTACGAGCAGTACTTC. Translation gives CASRKGIYEQYF.

This clone was observed a single time. This chain joins TRBV2 and TRBJ1-2, with 7 bases lining up with TRBD1. The length of the CDR3 is 12 residues. Germline V lookup: CDR1 SNHLY, CDR2 FYNNEI. With V trimmed by 6 bases and J by 8 bases, 6 bases remained unmatched. CDR3 sequence: CASSLAGGGYTF. CDR3 sequence (DNA): TGTGCCAGCAGCCTAGCAGGGGGAGGCTACACCTTC. Supplemented by reference TRBV2 and TRBJ1-2, the full variable domain reads EPEVTQTPSHQVTQMGQEVILRCVPISNHLYFYWYRQILGQKVEFLVSFYNNEISEKSEIFDDQFSVERPDGSNFTLKIRSTKLEDSAMYFCASSLAGGGYTFGSGTRLTVV.

This chain uses TRBV30 with TRBJ1-3; D perhaps matches TRBD1 (5 bases). Germline CDR1 reads GTSNPN; CDR2 reads SVGIG (reference sequence). V was pared by 1 base and J by 2 bases, with 15 bases between. This CDR3 is built from 16 residues. The CDR3 region has the DNA TGTGCCTGGAGTGCCCAAGGGGATCTGCCTGGAAACACCATATATTTT. Translating gives CAWSAQGDLPGNTIYF. Together with reference TRBV30 and TRBJ1-3, the CDR3 gives the full variable domain: SQTIHQWPATLVQPVGSPLSLECTVEGTSNPNLYWYRQAAGRGLQLLFYSVGIGQISSEVPQNLSASRPQDRQFILSSKKLLLSDSGFYLCAWSAQGDLPGNTIYFGEGSWLTVV.

The V call is TRBV7-9, the J call TRBJ1-1; D not certain. The CDR3 is 15 amino acids. With 3 bases removed from V and 5 bases from J, the gap between germline ends came to 16 bases. Looked up from germline, CDR1 is SEHNR and CDR2 is FQNEAQ (reference sequence). The CDR3 bases are TGTGCCAGCAGCTTCATTGGAGGAGCTAGGACTGAAGCTTTCTTT. This translates into CASSFIGGARTEAFF.

The chain's CDR3 is CAIKFGETSYEQYF. The CDR3 DNA is TGTGCCATCAAGTTTGGAGAAACCTCCTACGAGCAGTACTTC. The chain joins TRBV10-3 to TRBJ2-7, with no clear D. The length of the CDR3 is 14 residues. Trimming took off 7 bases at V and 0 bases at J, with 13 bases between the two ends. Per germline, CDR1 ENHRY and CDR2 SYGVKD.

The chain uses TRBV20-1 and TRBJ2-5; tentative D call: TRBD2 (6 bases). The germline V and J ends were trimmed by 6 bases and 4 bases, with 9 bases remaining between them. This CDR3 has 11 amino acids. Germline-derived CDR1 and CDR2 are DFQATT and SNEGSKA (reference sequence). CDR3 sequence (DNA): TGCAGTGCGACTAGAGGAGAGACCCAGTACTTC. It codes for CSATRGETQYF.